This T cell receptor (beta chain) was sequenced during a study of blood T cell repertoires in COVID-19. The CDR3 runs 16 residues. The germline V gene has CDR1 SGHRS and CDR2 YFSETQ. Trimming took off 4 bases at V and 3 bases at J, with 19 bases between the two ends. Some clones are missing from TCRdb's copy, which holds only in-frame ones; the method was immunoSEQ multiplex PCR. The data show around 80,000 clones, around 79% seen once. The rearrangement uses TRBV5-1 and TRBJ2-5, with D perhaps TRBD1 (5 bases). The receptor was derived from a man in his fifties with active or convalescent COVID-19. The sequencing input was peripheral blood. The CDR3 region is CASSQGVGTTKETQYF. The CDR3 nucleotides are TGCGCCAGCAGCCAGGGCGTTGGAACAACAAAAGAGACCCAGTACTTC.